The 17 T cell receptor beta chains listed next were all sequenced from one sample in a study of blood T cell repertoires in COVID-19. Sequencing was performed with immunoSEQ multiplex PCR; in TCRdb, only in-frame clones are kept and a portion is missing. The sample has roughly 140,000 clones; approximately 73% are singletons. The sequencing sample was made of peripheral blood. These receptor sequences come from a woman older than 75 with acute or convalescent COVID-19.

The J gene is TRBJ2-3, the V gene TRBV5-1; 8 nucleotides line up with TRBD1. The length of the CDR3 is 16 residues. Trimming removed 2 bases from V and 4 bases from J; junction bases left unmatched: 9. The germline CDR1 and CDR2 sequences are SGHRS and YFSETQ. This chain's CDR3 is CASSFQTGAISDTQYF. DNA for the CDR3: TGCGCCAGCAGCTTCCAGACAGGGGCGATTTCAGATACGCAGTATTTT.

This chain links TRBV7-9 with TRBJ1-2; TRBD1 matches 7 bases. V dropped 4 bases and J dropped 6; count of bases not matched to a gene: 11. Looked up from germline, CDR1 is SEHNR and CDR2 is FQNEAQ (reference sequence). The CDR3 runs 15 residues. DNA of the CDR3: TGTGCCAGCAGCTCTAGGGACAGCCGGGTGAATGGCTACACCTTC. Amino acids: CASSSRDSRVNGYTF. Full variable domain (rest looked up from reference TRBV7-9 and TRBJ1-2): DTGVSQNPRHKITKRGQNVTFRCDPISEHNRLYWYRQTLGQGPEFLTYFQNEAQLEKSRLLSDRFSAERPKGSFSTLEIQRTEQGDSAMYLCASSSRDSRVNGYTFGSGTRLTVV.

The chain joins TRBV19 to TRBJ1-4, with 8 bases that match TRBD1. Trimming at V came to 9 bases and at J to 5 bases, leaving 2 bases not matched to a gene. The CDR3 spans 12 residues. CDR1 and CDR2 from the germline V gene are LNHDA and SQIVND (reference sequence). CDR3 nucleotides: TGTGCCAGCCGGGACAGGAATGAAAAACTGTTTTTT. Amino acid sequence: CASRDRNEKLFF.

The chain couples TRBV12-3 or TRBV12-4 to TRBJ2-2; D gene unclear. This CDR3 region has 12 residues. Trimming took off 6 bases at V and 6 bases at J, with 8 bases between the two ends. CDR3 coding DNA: TGTGCCAGCAGCCCAGTTCCCGGGGAGCTGTTTTTT. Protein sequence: CASSPVPGELFF.

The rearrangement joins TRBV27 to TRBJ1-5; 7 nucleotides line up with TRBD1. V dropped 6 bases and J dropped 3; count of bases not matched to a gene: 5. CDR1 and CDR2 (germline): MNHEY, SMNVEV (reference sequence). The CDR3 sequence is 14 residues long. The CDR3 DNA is TGTGCCAGCAGCCTACAGGGGTACAATCAGCCCCAGCATTTT. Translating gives CASSLQGYNQPQHF.

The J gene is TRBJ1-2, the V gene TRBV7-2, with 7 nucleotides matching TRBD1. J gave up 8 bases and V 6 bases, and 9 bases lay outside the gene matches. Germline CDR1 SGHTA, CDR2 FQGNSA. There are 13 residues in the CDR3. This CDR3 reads CASRRQGTEGYTF. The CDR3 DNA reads TGTGCCAGCAGACGACAGGGTACGGAAGGCTACACCTTC.

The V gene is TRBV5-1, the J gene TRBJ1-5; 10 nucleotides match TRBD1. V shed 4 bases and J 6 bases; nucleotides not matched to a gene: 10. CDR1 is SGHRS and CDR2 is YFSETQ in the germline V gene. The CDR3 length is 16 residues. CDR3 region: CASSPLGQGGGQPQHF. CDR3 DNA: TGCGCCAGCAGCCCCCTTGGACAGGGGGGCGGTCAGCCCCAGCATTTT.

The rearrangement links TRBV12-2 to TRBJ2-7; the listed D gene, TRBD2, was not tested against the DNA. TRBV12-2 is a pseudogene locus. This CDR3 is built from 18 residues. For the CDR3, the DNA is TGTGCAAGTCGCTCACCGAGTGAATTATGGACTAGCGGATACGAGCAGTACTTC. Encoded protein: CASRSPSELWTSGYEQYF.

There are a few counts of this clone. In DNA, the CDR3 is TGCGCCAGCAGACAAGACACTGAAGCTTTCTTT. Translated, it gives CASRQDTEAFF. V is TRBV10-2 and J is TRBJ1-1; D call uncertain. Between the trimmed V and J ends, which lost 6 bases and 3 bases, there was a span of 5 bases. The CDR3 has 11 amino acids. Germline CDR1 reads WSHSY; CDR2 reads SAAADI.

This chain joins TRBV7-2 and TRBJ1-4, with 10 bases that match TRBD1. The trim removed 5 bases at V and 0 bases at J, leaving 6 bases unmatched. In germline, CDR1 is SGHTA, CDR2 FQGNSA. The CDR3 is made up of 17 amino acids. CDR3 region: CASSTGDRGATNEKLFF. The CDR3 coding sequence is TGTGCCAGCAGCACCGGGGACAGGGGCGCAACTAATGAAAAACTGTTTTTT.

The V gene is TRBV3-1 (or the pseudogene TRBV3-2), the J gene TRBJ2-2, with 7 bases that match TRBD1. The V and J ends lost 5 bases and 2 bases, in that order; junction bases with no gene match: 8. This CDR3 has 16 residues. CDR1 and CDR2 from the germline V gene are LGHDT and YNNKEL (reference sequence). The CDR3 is CASSEGGRTNTGELFF. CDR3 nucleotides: TGTGCCAGCAGCGAAGGGGGCCGCACCAACACCGGGGAGCTGTTTTTT.

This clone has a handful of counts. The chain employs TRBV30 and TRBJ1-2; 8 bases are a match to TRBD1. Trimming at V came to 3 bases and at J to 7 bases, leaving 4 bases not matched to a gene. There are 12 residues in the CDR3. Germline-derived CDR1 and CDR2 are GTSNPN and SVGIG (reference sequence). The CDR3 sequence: CAWSLGQAGYTF. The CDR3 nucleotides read TGTGCCTGGAGCTTGGGACAGGCTGGCTACACCTTC.

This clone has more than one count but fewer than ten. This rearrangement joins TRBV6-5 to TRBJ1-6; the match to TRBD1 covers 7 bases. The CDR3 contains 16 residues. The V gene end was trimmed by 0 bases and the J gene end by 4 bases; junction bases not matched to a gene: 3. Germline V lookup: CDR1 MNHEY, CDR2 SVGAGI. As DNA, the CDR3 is TGTGCCAGCAGTTACTCGGGGGGACAGTATAATTCACCCCTCCACTTT. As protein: CASSYSGGQYNSPLHF.

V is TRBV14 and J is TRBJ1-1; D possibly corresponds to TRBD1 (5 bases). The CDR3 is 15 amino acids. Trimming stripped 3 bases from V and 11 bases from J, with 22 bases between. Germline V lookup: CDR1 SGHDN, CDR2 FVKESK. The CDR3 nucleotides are TGTGCCAGCAGCCAGTTAGTAAGTGGGGCCTCGACGGCTTTCTTT. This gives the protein CASSQLVSGASTAFF.

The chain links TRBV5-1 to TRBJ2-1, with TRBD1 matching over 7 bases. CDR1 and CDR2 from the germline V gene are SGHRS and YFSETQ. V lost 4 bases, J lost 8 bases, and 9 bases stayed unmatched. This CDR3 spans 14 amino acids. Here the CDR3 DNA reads TGCGCCAGCAGCCGGACGACAGGGCAGGATGAGCAGTTCTTC. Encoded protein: CASSRTTGQDEQFF.

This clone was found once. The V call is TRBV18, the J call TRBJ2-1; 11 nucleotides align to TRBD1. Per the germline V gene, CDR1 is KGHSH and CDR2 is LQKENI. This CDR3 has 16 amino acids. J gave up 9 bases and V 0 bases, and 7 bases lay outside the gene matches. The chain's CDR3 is CASSPPSGQGVIEQFF. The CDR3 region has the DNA TGTGCCAGCTCACCACCTTCGGGACAGGGGGTTATTGAGCAGTTCTTC.

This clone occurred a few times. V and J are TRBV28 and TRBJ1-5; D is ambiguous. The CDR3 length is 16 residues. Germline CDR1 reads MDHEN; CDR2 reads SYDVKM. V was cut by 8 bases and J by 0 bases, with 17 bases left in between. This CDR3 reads CASGVRGQYSNQPQHF. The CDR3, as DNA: TGTGCCAGCGGGGTCAGAGGGCAGTATAGCAATCAGCCCCAGCATTTT.